These 28 T cell receptor beta chains were sequenced from one sample in a study of blood T cells in healthy people across ages. The second PCR ran roughly 6 to 11 cycles with a sample-barcoded 5' primer and J-beta primers. TCRdb independently ran MiXCR on the 5' RACE reads; one entry per CDR3 protein. The data hold about 830,000 distinct CDR3 sequences, with roughly 60% observed a single time. Material for sequencing was blood. Receptor source: a man in his thirties or forties in good health.

The chain's CDR3 is CASSLVAGIQETQYF. CDR3 DNA sequence: TGTGCCAGCAGCTTAGTCGCGGGGATTCAAGAGACCCAGTACTTC. The genes are TRBV7-2 and TRBJ2-5; TRBD2 is a possible D gene (6 bases). The V end lost 1 base, the J end lost 2 bases, and 11 bases lay between the germline ends. Per germline, CDR1 SGHTA and CDR2 FQGNSA. CDR3 length equals 15 residues.

The rearrangement uses TRBV9 and TRBJ1-6; TRBD1 might be the D (5 bases). The CDR3 covers 12 residues. In germline, CDR1 is SGDLS, CDR2 YYNGEE. V shed 5 bases and J shed 13 bases, with 13 bases lying between them. The CDR3 is CASSPDSPPLHF. Here the CDR3 DNA reads TGTGCCAGCAGTCCAGACAGCCCCCCCCTCCACTTT.

The J gene is TRBJ2-5, the V gene TRBV6-2 or TRBV6-3; D unresolved. Trimming shortened V by 7 bases and J by 2 bases, and 11 bases separated the two germline ends. Germline loops: CDR1 MNHEY, CDR2 SVGEGT. The CDR3 loop spans 13 amino acids. The CDR3 loop is CASNGAPQETQYF. CDR3 nucleotides: TGTGCCAGCAATGGAGCGCCACAAGAGACCCAGTACTTC.

This clonotype was found a few times. The chain has TRBV5-5 and TRBJ2-7, with TRBD1 matching 9 bases. The CDR3 loop spans 16 amino acids. The germline V gene has CDR1 SGHKS and CDR2 YYEKEE (reference sequence). Unmatched junction bases numbered 10, after V lost 3 bases and J lost 3 bases. The CDR3, as DNA: TGTGCCAGCAGCTCCATCCTGCAGACAGGGGGCTACGAGCAGTACTTC. Protein product: CASSSILQTGGYEQYF. The variable domain in full, with the rest retrieved from reference TRBV5-5 and TRBJ2-7, is DAGVTQSPTHLIKTRGQQVTLRCSPISGHKSVSWYQQVLGQGPQFIFQYYEKEERGRGNFPDRFSARQFPNYSSELNVNALLLGDSALYLCASSSILQTGGYEQYFGPGTRLTVT.

CDR3 nucleotide sequence: TGTGCCAGCAGCCAAGGAAGGGCAGATACGCAGTATTTT. Translated: CASSQGRADTQYF. The chain recombines TRBV5-6 with TRBJ2-3, with D hard to call. Trimming cost V 4 bases and J 4 bases, with 10 bases left between them. This CDR3 has 13 amino acids. The V gene's germline CDR1 is SGHDT and CDR2 YYEEEE.

A note on this clonotype: The junction departs from germline at one end; a sequencing error may be responsible. The chain combines TRBV20-1 with TRBJ2-5; D may correspond to TRBD1 or TRBD2 (6 bases each). In germline, CDR1 is DFQATT, CDR2 SNEGSKA (reference sequence). The CDR3 has 14 amino acids. This CDR3 is CSSGDTGWGESQYF. The CDR3 nucleotides are TGCAGCTCGGGAGATACAGGGTGGGGAGAGTCCCAGTACTTC.

The sample holds a few counts of this clonotype. The chain carries TRBV25-1 and TRBJ2-7; the D gene is possibly TRBD1 (5 bases). This CDR3 is 15 amino acids long. CDR1 is MGHDK and CDR2 is SYGVNS in the germline V gene. V shed 3 bases and J shed 3 bases, with 15 bases lying between them. The CDR3 protein is CASSDWGSRDYEQYF. The DNA of the CDR3 is TGTGCCAGCAGTGATTGGGGCTCACGAGACTACGAGCAGTACTTC.

Points on this clonotype: Mismatch with germline at one junction end may stem from a read error. The chain is built from TRBV5-4 and TRBJ2-1; D is unresolved. The CDR3 consists of 15 residues. Germline-derived CDR1 and CDR2 are SGHNT and YYREEE (reference sequence). The CDR3: CASSFDGPETSKQFF. CDR3 in DNA: TGCGCCAGCAGCTTTGATGGCCCTGAGACAAGCAAGCAGTTCTTC.

V and J are TRBV29-1 and TRBJ1-2; no firm D call. The CDR3 has 13 amino acids. Per the germline V gene, CDR1 is SQVTM and CDR2 is ANQGSEA. V was clipped by 6 bases and J by 4 bases, with 15 bases between them. The DNA of the CDR3 is TGCAGCGTGCCCGCACAGAAGAGCTATGGCTACACCTTC. It yields the protein CSVPAQKSYGYTF. Looking up the rest from reference TRBV29-1 and TRBJ1-2 gives the full variable domain: SAVISQKPSRDICQRGTSLTIQCQVDSQVTMMFWYRQQPGQSLTLIATANQGSEATYESGFVIDKFPISRPNLTFSTLTVSNMSPEDSSIYLCSVPAQKSYGYTFGSGTRLTVV.

The chain links TRBV4-1 to TRBJ1-5; perhaps TRBD1 as D (6 bases). V lost 0 bases to trimming and J lost 3 bases, with 15 bases between them. Per the germline V gene, CDR1 is MGHRA and CDR2 is YSYEKL. The CDR3 contains 17 residues. The CDR3 loop reads CASSQETGAGANQPQHF. The CDR3 DNA reads as TGCGCCAGCAGCCAAGAGACCGGAGCAGGGGCCAATCAGCCCCAGCATTTT.

The table lists this clonotype with a few counts. This chain joins TRBV29-1 and TRBJ1-4; the D is unclear. Germline V CDR1 and CDR2: SQVTM, ANQGSEA. This CDR3 has 14 amino acids. V lost 4 bases to trimming and J lost 0 bases, with 9 bases between them. The CDR3 loop reads CSVAPGTTNEKLFF. The CDR3 nucleotides are TGCAGCGTTGCCCCAGGAACAACTAATGAAAAACTGTTTTTT.

The J gene is TRBJ1-2, the V gene TRBV9; 7 positions match TRBD1. This CDR3 is built from 16 residues. CDR1 is SGDLS and CDR2 is YYNGEE in the germline V gene. The V gene end was trimmed by 0 bases and the J gene end by 3 bases; junction bases not matched to a gene: 8. The DNA of the CDR3 is TGTGCCAGCAGCGTAGTTGCAGGGGGGAATTACTATGGCTACACCTTC. Amino acid sequence: CASSVVAGGNYYGYTF. The full variable domain, rest sourced from reference TRBV9 and TRBJ1-2, is DSGVTQTPKHLITATGQRVTLRCSPRSGDLSVYWYQQSLDQGLQFLIQYYNGEERAKGNILERFSAQQFPDLHSELNLSSLELGDSALYFCASSVVAGGNYYGYTFGSGTRLTVV.

The chain combines TRBV5-1 with TRBJ2-1; 10 nucleotides match TRBD2. Germline values: CDR1 SGHRS, CDR2 YFSETQ. The CDR3 length is 19 residues. The V and J ends lost 3 bases and 1 base, in that order; junction bases with no gene match: 13. The CDR3 here is CASSSGLTRTSGSYNEQFF. CDR3 coding DNA: TGCGCCAGCAGCTCTGGACTTACCCGGACTAGCGGATCCTACAATGAGCAGTTCTTC.

This clonotype was seen a few times. The CDR3 bases are TGCGCCAGCAGCCAAGATCCGACCTCTTCAGGGAATAGGAATGAGCAGTTCTTC. Protein: CASSQDPTSSGNRNEQFF. The chain carries TRBV4-3 and TRBJ2-1; D might be TRBD1 (5 bases). Trimming stripped 0 bases from V and 7 bases from J, with 22 bases between. CDR1 is LGHNA, CDR2 YSLEER, per germline. This CDR3 region has 18 residues.

This rearrangement joins TRBV9 to TRBJ2-6; tentatively, D is TRBD1 or TRBD2 (6 bases each). The CDR3 is made up of 16 amino acids. V shed 4 bases and J shed 4 bases, with 15 bases lying between them. Germline CDR1 SGDLS, CDR2 YYNGEE. Here the CDR3 DNA reads TGTGCCAGCAGCTCAAAGGGGGGTTCCGGGGCCAACGTCCTGACTTTC. Translated: CASSSKGGSGANVLTF.

CDR3 sequence: CASSPRRVNPYQETQYF. For the CDR3, the DNA is TGTGCCAGCAGCCCCCGGAGGGTCAATCCTTATCAAGAGACCCAGTACTTC. The chain couples TRBV7-2 to TRBJ2-5, with D possibly matching TRBD2 (6 bases). The CDR3 sequence is 17 residues long. The germline gives CDR1 SGHTA, CDR2 FQGNSA. Trimming left V 5 bases short and J 2 bases short, with 21 bases between.

The chain joins TRBV21-1 to TRBJ1-5; the table's D call, TRBD1, was not checked against the DNA. TRBV21-1 is a recognized pseudogene. The CDR3 runs to 15 residues. The CDR3 here is CASSKGRGDNQPQHF. CDR3 nucleotides: TGTGCCAGCAGCAAAGGAAGGGGAGACAATCAGCCCCAGCATTTT.

J is TRBJ2-1 and V is TRBV7-9, with D tentatively TRBD2 (5 bases). This CDR3 spans 14 amino acids. The V gene lost 3 bases and the J gene lost 5 bases, with 11 bases spanning the gap. CDR1 SEHNR and CDR2 FQNEAQ come from the germline V gene (reference sequence). The CDR3 loop reads CASSFKRRNNEQFF. The CDR3, as DNA: TGTGCCAGCAGCTTCAAGCGGCGAAACAATGAGCAGTTCTTC.

The V and J genes are TRBV9 and TRBJ2-4; D is possibly TRBD1 (6 bases). Matching the DNA end better, TRBJ2-7 makes the J call doubtful. Germline V lookup: CDR1 SGDLS, CDR2 YYNGEE. The CDR3 is 16 residues long. The CDR3 is CASSEESSRGRNEQYF. The DNA of the CDR3 is TGTGCCAGCAGCGAAGAGTCCTCCAGGGGAAGAAACGAGCAGTACTTC.

This chain joins TRBV5-1 and TRBJ1-1, with 7 bases fitting TRBD1. With 6 bases clipped from V and 2 bases from J, the junction kept 4 bases outside the gene matches. This CDR3 is built from 13 residues. CDR1 and CDR2 from the germline V gene are SGHRS and YFSETQ. CDR3 nucleotide sequence: TGCGCCAGCAAAGGGGGCAGCAACACTGAAGCTTTCTTT. Encoded protein: CASKGGSNTEAFF.

The chain has TRBV29-1 and TRBJ2-5; TRBD1 might be the D (5 bases). V lost 4 bases and J 4 bases, leaving 13 bases between the germline ends. The V gene's germline CDR1 is SQVTM and CDR2 ANQGSEA. This CDR3 has 13 amino acids. CDR3 sequence: CSVGARVGETQYF. The CDR3 DNA reads as TGCAGCGTTGGGGCCAGGGTCGGAGAGACCCAGTACTTC.

The chain combines TRBV7-2 with TRBJ2-7; 7 bases match TRBD1. The CDR3 contains 14 residues. Germline V gene lookup returns CDR1 SGHTA and CDR2 FQGNSA. V lost 6 bases to trimming and J lost 2 bases; unmatched junction nucleotides: 7. The CDR3 region is CASRNKGQTYEQYF. CDR3 coding DNA: TGTGCCAGCAGAAATAAGGGACAGACCTACGAGCAGTACTTC.

The chain combines TRBV20-1 with TRBJ2-1; either TRBD1 or TRBD2 may supply D (6 bases each). This CDR3 is built from 15 residues. In germline, CDR1 is DFQATT, CDR2 SNEGSKA (reference sequence). V dropped 0 bases and J dropped 8 bases, with 17 bases sitting between them. CDR3 sequence: CSARDQTRGGHEQFF. As DNA, the CDR3 is TGCAGTGCTAGAGACCAAACACGTGGGGGGCATGAGCAGTTCTTC.

CDR3 loop: CASWRGTGELFF. CDR3 bases: TGTGCCAGCTGGCGGGGCACCGGGGAGCTGTTTTTT. The rearrangement joins TRBV7-9 to TRBJ2-2, with a possible D match to TRBD2 (6 bases). V dropped 8 bases and J dropped 4 bases, with 8 bases sitting between them. Germline V CDR1 and CDR2: SEHNR, FQNEAQ (reference sequence). This CDR3 is 12 amino acids long.

The V gene is TRBV21-1, the J gene TRBJ2-3; the D call of TRBD2 is as the table states it, not checked on the DNA. TRBV21-1 counts as a pseudogene. This CDR3 has 16 residues. The CDR3: CASSKEGGPSTDTQYF. As DNA, the CDR3 is TGTGCCAGCAGCAAAGAGGGAGGGCCCAGCACAGATACGCAGTATTTT.

The V call is TRBV15, the J call TRBJ2-7, with 8 bases aligning to TRBD1. The tail of the sequence fits TRBJ2-4 better, so the J call may be wrong. The CDR3 runs to 15 residues. The germline V gene encodes CDR1 LNHNV and CDR2 YYDKDF (reference sequence). The CDR3 region is CATSRDRAAKNIQYF. DNA for the CDR3: TGTGCCACCAGCAGGGACAGGGCAGCCAAAAACATTCAGTACTTC.

This chain uses TRBV4-3 with TRBJ2-1; TRBD2 matches 7 bases. Germline V gene sequence: CDR1 LGHNA, CDR2 YSLEER. This CDR3 has 15 amino acids. V trimming: 0 bases; J trimming: 9 bases; junction bases outside the gene matches: 8. CDR3 sequence reads: CASSQDSGGWSEQFF. Here the CDR3 DNA reads TGCGCCAGCAGCCAAGATTCCGGGGGGTGGAGTGAGCAGTTCTTC.

This clonotype was observed a handful of times. V gene TRBV29-1 combines with J gene TRBJ1-5, with no clear D. The V end was cut by 4 bases, the J end by 1 base, with 14 bases between. This CDR3 comprises 15 residues. Germline CDR1 SQVTM, CDR2 ANQGSEA. The CDR3 is CSVVEEGLSNQPQHF. The CDR3 bases are TGCAGCGTTGTAGAGGAGGGCTTGAGCAATCAGCCCCAGCATTTT.